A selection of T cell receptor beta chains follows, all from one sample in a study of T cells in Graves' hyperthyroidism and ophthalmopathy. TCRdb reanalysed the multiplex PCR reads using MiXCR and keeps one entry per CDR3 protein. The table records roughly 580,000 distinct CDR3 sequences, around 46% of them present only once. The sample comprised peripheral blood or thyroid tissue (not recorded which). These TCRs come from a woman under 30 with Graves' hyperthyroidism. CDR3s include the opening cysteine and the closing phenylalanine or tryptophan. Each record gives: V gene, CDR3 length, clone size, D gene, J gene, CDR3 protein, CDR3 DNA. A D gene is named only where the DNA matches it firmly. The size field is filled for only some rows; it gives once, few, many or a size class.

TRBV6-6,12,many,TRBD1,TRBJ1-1,CASSQGDREAFF,TGTGCCAGCTCCCAGGGGGACCGAGAAGCTTTCTTT
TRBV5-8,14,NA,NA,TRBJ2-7,CASSLVGDISEQYF,TGTGCCAGCAGCTTGGTCGGGGATATCTCCGAGCAGTACTTC
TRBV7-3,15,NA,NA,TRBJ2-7,CASSQASRANYEQYF,TGTGCCAGCAGCCAAGCATCCAGGGCCAACTACGAGCAGTACTTC
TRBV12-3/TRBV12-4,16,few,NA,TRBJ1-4,CASSWGRGGTNEKLFF,TGTGCCAGCAGTTGGGGGCGCGGTGGAACTAATGAAAAACTGTTTTTT
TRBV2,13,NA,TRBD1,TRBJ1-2,CASSPRQGYGHTF,TGTGCCAGCAGCCCAAGACAGGGTTATGGCCACACCTTC
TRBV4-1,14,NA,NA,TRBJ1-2,CASSQDRVDYGYTF,TGCGCCAGCAGCCAAGATAGGGTTGACTATGGCTACACCTTC
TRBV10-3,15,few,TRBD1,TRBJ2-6,CASKQTGAGANVLTF,TGTGCCAGCAAACAGACAGGGGCTGGGGCCAACGTCCTGACTTTC
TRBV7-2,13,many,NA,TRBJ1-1,CASSLEMATAAFF,TGTGCCAGCAGCTTAGAGATGGCGACAGCAGCTTTCTTT
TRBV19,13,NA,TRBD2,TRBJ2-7,CASTGGGSYEQYF,TGTGCCAGTACCGGGGGGGGGTCCTACGAGCAGTACTTC
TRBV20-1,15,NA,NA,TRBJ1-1,CSARDFFDEITEAFF,TGCAGTGCTAGAGATTTTTTTGACGAAATAACTGAAGCTTTCTTT
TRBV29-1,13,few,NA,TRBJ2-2,CSVDPHSTGELFF,TGCAGCGTTGATCCGCACAGCACCGGGGAGCTGTTTTTT
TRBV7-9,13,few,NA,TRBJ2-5,CASKRRYQETQYF,TGTGCCAGCAAGCGGAGGTACCAAGAGACCCAGTACTTC
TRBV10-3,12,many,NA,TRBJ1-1,CASASGNTEAFF,TGTGCCAGCGCCTCGGGGAACACTGAAGCTTTCTTT
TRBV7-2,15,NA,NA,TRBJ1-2,CASTLYGGADYGHTF,TGTGCCAGCACGCTCTATGGGGGGGCAGACTATGGCCACACCTTC
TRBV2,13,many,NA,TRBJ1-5,CASSDQGGQPQHF,TGTGCCAGCAGTGATCAGGGTGGACAGCCCCAGCATTTT
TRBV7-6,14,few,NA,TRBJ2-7,CASSLEGITYEQYF,TGTGCCAGCAGCCTCGAAGGGATTACCTACGAGCAGTACTTC
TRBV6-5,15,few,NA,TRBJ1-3,CASSVISSSGNTIYF,TGTGCCAGCAGCGTTATTTCAAGCTCTGGAAACACCATATATTTT